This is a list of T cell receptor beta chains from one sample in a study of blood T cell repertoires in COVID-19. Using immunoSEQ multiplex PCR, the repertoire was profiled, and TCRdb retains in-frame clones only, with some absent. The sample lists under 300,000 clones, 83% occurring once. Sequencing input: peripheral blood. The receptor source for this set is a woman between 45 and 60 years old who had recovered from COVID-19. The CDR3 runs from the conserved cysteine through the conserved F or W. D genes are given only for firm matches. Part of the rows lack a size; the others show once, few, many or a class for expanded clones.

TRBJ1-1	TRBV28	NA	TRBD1	CASTENRGRGTEAFF	TGTGCCAGCACCGAAAACAGGGGGCGAGGCACTGAAGCTTTCTTT
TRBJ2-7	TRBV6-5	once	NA	CASSSGWRAYEQYF	TGTGCCAGCAGTTCCGGGTGGAGGGCCTACGAGCAGTACTTC
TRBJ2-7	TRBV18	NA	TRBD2	CASSPGAGRREQYF	TGTGCCAGCTCCCCCGGAGCGGGGCGGCGCGAGCAGTACTTC
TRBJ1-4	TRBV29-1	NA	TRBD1	CSVLGQLDEKLFF	TGCAGCGTTCTGGGACAGCTTGATGAAAAACTGTTTTTT
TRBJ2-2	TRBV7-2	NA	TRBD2	CASSLLSSGANTGELFF	TGTGCCAGCAGCTTACTGTCTAGCGGGGCGAACACCGGGGAGCTGTTTTTT
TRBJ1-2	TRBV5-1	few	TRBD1	CASSQDYPTGTGGGYTF	TGCGCCAGCAGCCAAGATTACCCCACCGGGACAGGGGGCGGCTACACCTTC
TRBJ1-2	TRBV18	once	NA	CASSQVAGNYGYTF	TGTGCCAGCTCACAGGTCGCGGGCAACTATGGCTACACCTTC
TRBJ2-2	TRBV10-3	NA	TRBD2	CAISETSGRNTGELFF	TGTGCCATCAGTGAAACTAGCGGGAGGAACACCGGGGAGCTGTTTTTT
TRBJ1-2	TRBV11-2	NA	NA	CASSLGGGYYGYTF	TGTGCCAGCAGCTTAGGGGGGGGTTACTATGGCTACACCTTC
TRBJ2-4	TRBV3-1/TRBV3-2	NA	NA	CASSQDRLVAKNIQYF	TGTGCCAGCAGCCAAGATCGACTAGTAGCCAAAAACATTCAGTACTTC
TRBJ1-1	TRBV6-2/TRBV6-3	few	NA	CASSYTAGDPVNTEAFF	TGTGCCAGCAGTTATACCGCAGGGGATCCGGTGAACACTGAAGCTTTCTTT
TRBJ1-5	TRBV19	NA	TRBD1	CASSGTGKPSNQPQHF	TGTGCCAGTAGCGGGACAGGGAAACCCAGCAATCAGCCCCAGCATTTT
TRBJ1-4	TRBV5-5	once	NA	CASSRQGGATNEKLFF	TGTGCCAGCAGCCGACAAGGGGGAGCAACTAATGAAAAACTGTTTTTT
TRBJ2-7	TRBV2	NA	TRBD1	CASSVQGASYEQYF	TGTGCCAGCAGTGTACAGGGGGCCTCCTACGAGCAGTACTTC
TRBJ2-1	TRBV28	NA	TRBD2	CASSLASAGEALGVF	TGTGCCAGCAGTTTGGCCTCCGCGGGGGAGGCCTTGGGGGTCTTC
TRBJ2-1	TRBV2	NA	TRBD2	CASAGLAGRNEQFF	TGTGCCAGCGCTGGACTAGCGGGAAGAAATGAGCAGTTCTTC
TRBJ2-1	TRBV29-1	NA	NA	CSVSRTDLYNEQFF	TGCAGCGTATCAAGGACAGATCTGTACAATGAGCAGTTCTTC
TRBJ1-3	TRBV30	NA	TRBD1	CAWDRGIDTIYF	TGTGCCTGGGACAGGGGGATTGACACCATATATTTT
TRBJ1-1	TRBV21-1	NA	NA	CASSTAGEWNTEAFF	TGTGCCAGCAGCACGGCAGGCGAATGGAACACTGAAGCTTTCTTT
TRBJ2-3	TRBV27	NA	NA	CASSLYQGGGTDTQYF	TGTGCCAGCAGTTTATACCAGGGGGGCGGCACAGATACGCAGTATTTT
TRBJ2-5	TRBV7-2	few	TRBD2	CASSSSSGSWETQYF	TGTGCCAGCAGCTCCTCTAGCGGGAGTTGGGAGACCCAGTACTTC
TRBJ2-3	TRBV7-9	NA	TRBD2	CASRALAGESSTDTQYF	TGTGCCAGCAGAGCCCTAGCGGGGGAGAGTAGCACAGATACGCAGTATTTT
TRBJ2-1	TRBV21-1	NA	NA	CASAGGAGEQFF	TGTGCCAGCGCCGGGGGGGCAGGCGAGCAGTTCTTC
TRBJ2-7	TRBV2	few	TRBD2	CASSEAGGPQEQYF	TGTGCCAGCAGTGAGGCGGGAGGGCCGCAGGAGCAGTACTTC
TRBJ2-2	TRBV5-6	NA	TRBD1	CASSLTTGTVTGELFF	TGTGCCAGCAGCTTGACTACCGGGACAGTGACCGGGGAGCTGTTTTTT
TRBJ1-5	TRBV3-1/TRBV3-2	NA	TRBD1	CASSPGQQGAWSNQPQHF	TGTGCCAGCAGCCCGGGTCAACAGGGGGCGTGGAGCAATCAGCCCCAGCATTTT
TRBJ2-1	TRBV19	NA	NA	CASSGRGTRYNEQFF	TGTGCCAGTAGTGGCAGGGGTACACGCTACAATGAGCAGTTCTTC
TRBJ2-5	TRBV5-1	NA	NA	CASSGGGVGRTETQYF	TGCGCCAGCAGCGGTGGCGGGGTGGGAAGGACGGAGACCCAGTACTTC
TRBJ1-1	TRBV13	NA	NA	CASSPITGRAEAFF	TGTGCCAGCAGCCCAATCACAGGTCGAGCTGAAGCTTTCTTT
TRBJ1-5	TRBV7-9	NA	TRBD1	CASSSSGGSNQPQHF	TGTGCCAGCAGCTCCTCAGGGGGCAGCAATCAGCCCCAGCATTTT
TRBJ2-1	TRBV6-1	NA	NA	CASSDPSRAGRGNEQFF	TGTGCCAGCAGTGACCCCTCGCGGGCGGGACGAGGGAATGAGCAGTTCTTC
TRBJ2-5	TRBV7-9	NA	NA	CASSRGRSPLQETQYF	TGTGCCAGCAGCAGAGGCAGATCACCCTTACAAGAGACCCAGTACTTC
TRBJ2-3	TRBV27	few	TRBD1	CASSRVVRTGSTDTQYF	TGTGCCAGCAGTCGAGTAGTACGGACAGGCTCCACAGATACGCAGTATTTT
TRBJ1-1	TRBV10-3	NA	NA	CAISGLYRAGNTEAFF	TGTGCCATCAGTGGCCTTTACAGGGCAGGGAACACTGAAGCTTTCTTT
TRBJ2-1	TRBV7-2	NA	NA	CASSVSGDNEQFF	TGTGCCAGCAGTGTGTCGGGGGACAATGAGCAGTTCTTC
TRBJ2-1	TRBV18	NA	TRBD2	CASSPGTSPNNEQFF	TGTGCCAGCTCACCCGGGACTAGCCCGAACAATGAGCAGTTCTTC
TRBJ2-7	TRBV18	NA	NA	CASSPPGLGGYEQYF	TGTGCCAGCTCACCACCTGGGTTGGGGGGCTACGAGCAGTACTTC
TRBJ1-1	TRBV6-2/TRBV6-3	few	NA	CASSWEEFMNTEAFF	TGTGCCAGCAGTTGGGAGGAGTTCATGAACACTGAAGCTTTCTTT
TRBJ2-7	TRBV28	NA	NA	CASSAPREQYF	TGTGCCAGCAGTGCCCCCCGGGAGCAGTACTTC
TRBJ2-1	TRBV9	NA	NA	CASSVDNYNEQFF	TGTGCCAGCAGCGTAGACAACTACAATGAGCAGTTCTTC
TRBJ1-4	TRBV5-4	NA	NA	CASSLGRGDNEKLFF	TGTGCCAGCAGCTTGGGGCGGGGAGATAATGAAAAACTGTTTTTT
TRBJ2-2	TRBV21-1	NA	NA	CASSKRRDSTGELFF	TGTGCCAGCAGCAAAAGGAGGGATAGCACCGGGGAGCTGTTTTTT
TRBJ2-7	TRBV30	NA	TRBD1	CAWSDGIGGGEQYF	TGTGCCTGGAGTGATGGTATAGGGGGCGGCGAGCAGTACTTC
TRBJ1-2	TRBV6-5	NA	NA	CASSQTRTYGYTF	TGTGCCAGCAGTCAGACACGCACCTATGGCTACACCTTC
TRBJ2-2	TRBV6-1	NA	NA	CASSEGVRGAGELFF	TGTGCCAGCAGTGAAGGGGTACGAGGAGCCGGGGAGCTGTTTTTT
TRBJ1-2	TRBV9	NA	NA	CASSVAEGLTVYGYTF	TGTGCCAGCAGCGTAGCAGAGGGTCTGACTGTCTATGGCTACACCTTC
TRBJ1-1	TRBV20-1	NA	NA	CSASGNTEAFF	TGCAGTGCTAGCGGGAACACTGAAGCTTTCTTT
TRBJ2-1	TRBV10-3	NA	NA	CAIESTNGFGEQFF	TGTGCCATCGAGTCCACAAACGGGTTTGGTGAGCAGTTCTTC